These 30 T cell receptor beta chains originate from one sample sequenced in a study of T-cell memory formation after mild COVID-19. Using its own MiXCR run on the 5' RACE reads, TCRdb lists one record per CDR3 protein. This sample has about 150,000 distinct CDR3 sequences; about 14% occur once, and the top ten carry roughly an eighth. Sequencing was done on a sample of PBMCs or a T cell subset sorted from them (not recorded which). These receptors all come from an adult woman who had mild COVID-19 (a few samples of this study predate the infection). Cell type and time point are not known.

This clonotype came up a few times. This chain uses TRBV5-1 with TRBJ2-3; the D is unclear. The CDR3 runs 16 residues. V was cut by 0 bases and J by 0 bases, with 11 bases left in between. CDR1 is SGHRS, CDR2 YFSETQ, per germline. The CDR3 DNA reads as TGCGCCAGCAGCTTGGCGCCCAGGTCTAGCACAGATACGCAGTATTTT. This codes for CASSLAPRSSTDTQYF.

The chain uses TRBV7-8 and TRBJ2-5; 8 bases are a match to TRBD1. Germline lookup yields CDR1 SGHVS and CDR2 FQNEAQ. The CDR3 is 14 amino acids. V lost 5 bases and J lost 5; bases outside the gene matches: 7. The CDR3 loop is CASSQGQAGETQYF. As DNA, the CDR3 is TGTGCCAGCAGCCAGGGACAGGCGGGGGAGACCCAGTACTTC. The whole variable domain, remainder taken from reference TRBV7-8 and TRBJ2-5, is GAGVSQSPRYKVAKRGQDVALRCDPISGHVSLFWYQQALGQGPEFLTYFQNEAQLDKSGLPSDRFFAERPEGSVSTLKIQRTQQEDSAVYLCASSQGQAGETQYFGPGTRLLVL.

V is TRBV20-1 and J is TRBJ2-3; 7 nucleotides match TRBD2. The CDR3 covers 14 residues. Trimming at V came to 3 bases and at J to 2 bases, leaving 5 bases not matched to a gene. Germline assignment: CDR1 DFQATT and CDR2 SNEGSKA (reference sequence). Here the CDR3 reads CSARPGLNTDTQYF. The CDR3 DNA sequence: TGCAGTGCTAGGCCGGGACTAAACACAGATACGCAGTATTTT.

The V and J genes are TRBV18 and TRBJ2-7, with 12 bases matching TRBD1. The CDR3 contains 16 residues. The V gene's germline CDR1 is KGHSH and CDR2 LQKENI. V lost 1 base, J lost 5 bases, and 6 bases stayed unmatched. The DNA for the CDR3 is TGTGCCAGCTCACCACAAGGGACAGGGGGCAACAACGAGCAGTACTTC. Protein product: CASSPQGTGGNNEQYF. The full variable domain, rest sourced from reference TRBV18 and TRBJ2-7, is NAGVMQNPRHLVRRRGQEARLRCSPMKGHSHVYWYRQLPEEGLKFMVYLQKENIIDESGMPKERFSAEFPKEGPSILRIQQVVRGDSAAYFCASSPQGTGGNNEQYFGPGTRLTVT.

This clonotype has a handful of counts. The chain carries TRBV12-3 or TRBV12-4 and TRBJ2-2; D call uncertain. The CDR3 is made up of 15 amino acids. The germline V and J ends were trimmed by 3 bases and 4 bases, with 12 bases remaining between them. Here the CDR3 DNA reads TGTGCCAGCAGTTTTATGGGTGGCGGCACCGGGGAGCTGTTTTTT. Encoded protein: CASSFMGGGTGELFF.

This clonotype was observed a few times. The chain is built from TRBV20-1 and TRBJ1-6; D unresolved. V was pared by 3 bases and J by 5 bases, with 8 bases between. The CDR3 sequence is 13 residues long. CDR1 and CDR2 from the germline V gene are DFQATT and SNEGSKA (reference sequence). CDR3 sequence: CSASHVDNSPLHF. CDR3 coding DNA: TGCAGTGCTAGTCACGTAGATAATTCACCCCTCCACTTT.

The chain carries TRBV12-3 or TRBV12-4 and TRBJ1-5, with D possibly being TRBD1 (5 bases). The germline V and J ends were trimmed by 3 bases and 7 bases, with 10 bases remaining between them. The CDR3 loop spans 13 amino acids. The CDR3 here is CASSFSGGQPQHF. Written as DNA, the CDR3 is TGTGCCAGCAGTTTTTCCGGGGGACAGCCCCAGCATTTT.

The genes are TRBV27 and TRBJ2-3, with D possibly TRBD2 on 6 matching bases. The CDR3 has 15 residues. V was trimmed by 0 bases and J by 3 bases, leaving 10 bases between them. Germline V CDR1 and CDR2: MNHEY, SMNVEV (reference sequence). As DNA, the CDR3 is TGTGCCAGCAGTTTATCTCCTAGCGCTACAGATACGCAGTATTTT. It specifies CASSLSPSATDTQYF.

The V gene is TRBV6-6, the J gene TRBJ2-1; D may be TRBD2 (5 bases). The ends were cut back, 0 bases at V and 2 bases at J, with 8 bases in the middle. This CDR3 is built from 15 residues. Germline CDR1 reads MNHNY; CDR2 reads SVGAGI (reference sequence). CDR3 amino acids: CASSYSAGTYNEQFF. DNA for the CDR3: TGTGCCAGCAGTTACTCGGCCGGGACCTACAATGAGCAGTTCTTC.

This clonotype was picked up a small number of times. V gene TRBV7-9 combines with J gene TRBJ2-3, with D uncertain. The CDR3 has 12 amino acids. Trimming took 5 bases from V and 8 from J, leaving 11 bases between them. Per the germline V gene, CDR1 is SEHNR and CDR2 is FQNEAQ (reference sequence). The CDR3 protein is CASSPNSGTQYF. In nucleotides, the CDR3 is TGTGCCAGCAGCCCGAACTCGGGTACGCAGTATTTT.

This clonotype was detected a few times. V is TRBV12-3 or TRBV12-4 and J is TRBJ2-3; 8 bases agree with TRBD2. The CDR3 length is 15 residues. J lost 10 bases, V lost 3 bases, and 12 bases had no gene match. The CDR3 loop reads CASSFGGAEGTAQYF. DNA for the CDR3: TGTGCCAGCAGTTTCGGGGGGGCAGAGGGAACTGCGCAGTATTTT.

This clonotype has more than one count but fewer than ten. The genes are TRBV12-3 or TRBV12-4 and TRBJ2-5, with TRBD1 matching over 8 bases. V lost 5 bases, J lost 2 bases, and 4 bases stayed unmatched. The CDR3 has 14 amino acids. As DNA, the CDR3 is TGTGCCAGCAGTGCCAGGGGGCATCAAGAGACCCAGTACTTC. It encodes CASSARGHQETQYF.

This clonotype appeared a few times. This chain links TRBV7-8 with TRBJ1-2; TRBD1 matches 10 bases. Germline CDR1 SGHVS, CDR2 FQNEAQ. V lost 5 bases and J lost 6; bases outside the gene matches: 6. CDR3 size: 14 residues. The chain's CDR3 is CASSQRTGGNGYTF. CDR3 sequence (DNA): TGTGCCAGCAGCCAAAGGACAGGGGGGAATGGCTACACCTTC.

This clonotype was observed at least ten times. Here the CDR3 reads CASSPGLAEQFF. The DNA of the CDR3 is TGTGCCAGCAGCCCTGGACTGGCGGAGCAGTTCTTC. The rearrangement uses TRBV12-3 or TRBV12-4 and TRBJ2-1; possible D gene TRBD2, 5 bases. The CDR3 totals 12 residues. V shed 6 bases and J shed 10 bases, with 13 bases lying between them.

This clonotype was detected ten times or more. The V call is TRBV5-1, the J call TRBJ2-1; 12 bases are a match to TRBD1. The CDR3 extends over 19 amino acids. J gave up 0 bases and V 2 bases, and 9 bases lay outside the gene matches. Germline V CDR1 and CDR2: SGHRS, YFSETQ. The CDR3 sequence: CASSLGTGGSQSSYNEQFF. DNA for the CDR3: TGCGCCAGCAGCTTAGGGACAGGGGGCTCCCAAAGCTCCTACAATGAGCAGTTCTTC. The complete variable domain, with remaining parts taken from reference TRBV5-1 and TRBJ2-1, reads KAGVTQTPRYLIKTRGQQVTLSCSPISGHRSVSWYQQTPGQGLQFLFEYFSETQRNKGNFPGRFSGRQFSNSRSEMNVSTLELGDSALYLCASSLGTGGSQSSYNEQFFGPGTRLTVL.

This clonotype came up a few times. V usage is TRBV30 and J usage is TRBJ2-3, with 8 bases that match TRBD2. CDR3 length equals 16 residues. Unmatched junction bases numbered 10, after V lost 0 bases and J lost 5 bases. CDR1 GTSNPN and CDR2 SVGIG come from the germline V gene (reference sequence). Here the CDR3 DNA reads TGTGCCTGGAGTGTAGAGCTCTTAGCGGGATTAGATACGCAGTATTTT. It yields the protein CAWSVELLAGLDTQYF.

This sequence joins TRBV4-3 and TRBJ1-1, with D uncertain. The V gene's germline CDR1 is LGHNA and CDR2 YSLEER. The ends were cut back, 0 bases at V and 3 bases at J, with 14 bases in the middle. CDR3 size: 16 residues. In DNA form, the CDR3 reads TGCGCCAGCAGCCAAGATTTAGGGAGTTGGGACACTGAAGCTTTCTTT. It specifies CASSQDLGSWDTEAFF.

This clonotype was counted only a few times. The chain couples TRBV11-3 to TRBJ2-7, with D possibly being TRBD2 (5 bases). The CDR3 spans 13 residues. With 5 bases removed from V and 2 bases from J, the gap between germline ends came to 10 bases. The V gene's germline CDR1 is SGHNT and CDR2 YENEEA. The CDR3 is CASSQSGTYEQYF. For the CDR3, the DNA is TGTGCCAGCAGCCAATCGGGAACCTACGAGCAGTACTTC.

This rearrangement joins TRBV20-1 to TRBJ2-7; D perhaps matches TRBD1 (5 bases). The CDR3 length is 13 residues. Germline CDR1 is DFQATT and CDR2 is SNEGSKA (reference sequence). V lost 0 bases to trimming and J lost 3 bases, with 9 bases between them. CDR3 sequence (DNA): TGCAGTGCTAGAGATAGCCAGGGCTACGAGCAGTACTTC. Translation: CSARDSQGYEQYF.

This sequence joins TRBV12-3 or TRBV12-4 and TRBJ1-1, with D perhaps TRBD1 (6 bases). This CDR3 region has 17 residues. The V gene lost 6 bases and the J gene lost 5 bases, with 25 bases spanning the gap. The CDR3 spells CASSPGWGAGSGTEAFF. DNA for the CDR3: TGTGCCAGCAGCCCCGGGTGGGGGGCTGGTTCGGGAACTGAAGCTTTCTTT.

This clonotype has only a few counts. The CDR3 bases are TGTGCCAGCAGCCCCCAGGCAGGAGTCACTGAAGCTTTCTTT. Translated: CASSPQAGVTEAFF. V and J are TRBV7-3 and TRBJ1-1; D is unresolved. Germline CDR1 and CDR2: SGHTA and FQGTGA. V lost 5 bases and J lost 4, with 14 bases in between. This CDR3 is built from 14 residues. Full variable domain (missing parts from reference TRBV7-3 and TRBJ1-1): GAGVSQTPSNKVTEKGKYVELRCDPISGHTALYWYRQSLGQGPEFLIYFQGTGAADDSGLPNDRFFAVRPEGSVSTLKIQRTERGDSAVYLCASSPQAGVTEAFFGQGTRLTVV.

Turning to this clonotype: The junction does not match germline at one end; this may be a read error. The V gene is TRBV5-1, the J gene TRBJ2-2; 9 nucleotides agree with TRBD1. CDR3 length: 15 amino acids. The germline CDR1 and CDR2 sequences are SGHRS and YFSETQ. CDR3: CASSLRQGDTGEMFF. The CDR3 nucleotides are TGCGCCAGCAGCTTGCGACAGGGGGACACCGGGGAGATGTTTTTT.

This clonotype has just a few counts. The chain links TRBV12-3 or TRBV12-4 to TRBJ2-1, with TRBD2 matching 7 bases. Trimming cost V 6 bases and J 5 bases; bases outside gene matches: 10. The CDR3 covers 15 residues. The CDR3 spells CASRHLGTNNNEQFF. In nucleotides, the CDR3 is TGTGCCAGCAGACATCTCGGGACTAACAACAATGAGCAGTTCTTC.

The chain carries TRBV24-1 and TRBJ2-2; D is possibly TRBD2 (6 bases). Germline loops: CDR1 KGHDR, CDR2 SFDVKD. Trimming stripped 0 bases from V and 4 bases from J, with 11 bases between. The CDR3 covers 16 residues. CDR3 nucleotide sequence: TGTGCCACCAGTGATTTGGATAGGGGAGGCACCGGGGAGCTGTTTTTT. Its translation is CATSDLDRGGTGELFF.

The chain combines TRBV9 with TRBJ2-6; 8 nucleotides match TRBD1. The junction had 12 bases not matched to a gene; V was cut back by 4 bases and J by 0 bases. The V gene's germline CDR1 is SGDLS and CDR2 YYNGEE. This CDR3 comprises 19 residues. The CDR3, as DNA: TGTGCCAGCAGCTACCCTGGGGACAGGCCGGCCTCTGGGGCCAACGTCCTGACTTTC. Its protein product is CASSYPGDRPASGANVLTF.

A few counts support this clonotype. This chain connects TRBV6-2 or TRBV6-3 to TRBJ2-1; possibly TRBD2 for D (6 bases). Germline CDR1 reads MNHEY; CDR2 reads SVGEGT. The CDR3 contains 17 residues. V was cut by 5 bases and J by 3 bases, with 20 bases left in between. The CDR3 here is CASSLTEGMDYYNEQFF. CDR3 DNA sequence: TGTGCCAGCAGTCTGACCGAAGGGATGGACTACTACAATGAGCAGTTCTTC.

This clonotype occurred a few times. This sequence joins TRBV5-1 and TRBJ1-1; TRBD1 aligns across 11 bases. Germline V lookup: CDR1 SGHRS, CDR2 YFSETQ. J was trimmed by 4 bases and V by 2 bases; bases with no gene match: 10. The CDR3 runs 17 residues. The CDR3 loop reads CASSLQSPGTGGTEAFF. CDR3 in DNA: TGCGCCAGCAGCTTACAAAGTCCCGGGACAGGGGGCACTGAAGCTTTCTTT.

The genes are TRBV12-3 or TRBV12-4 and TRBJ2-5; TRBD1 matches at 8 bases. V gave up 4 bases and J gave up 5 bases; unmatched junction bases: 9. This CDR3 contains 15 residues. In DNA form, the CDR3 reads TGTGCCAGCAGTTCTTATGGACAGGGATACGAGACCCAGTACTTC. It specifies CASSSYGQGYETQYF.

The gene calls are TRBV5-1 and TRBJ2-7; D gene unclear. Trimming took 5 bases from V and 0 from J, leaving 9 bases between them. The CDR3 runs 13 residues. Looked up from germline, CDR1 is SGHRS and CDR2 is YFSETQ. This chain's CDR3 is CASRTFSSYEQYF. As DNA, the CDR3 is TGCGCCAGCAGGACCTTTAGCTCCTACGAGCAGTACTTC.

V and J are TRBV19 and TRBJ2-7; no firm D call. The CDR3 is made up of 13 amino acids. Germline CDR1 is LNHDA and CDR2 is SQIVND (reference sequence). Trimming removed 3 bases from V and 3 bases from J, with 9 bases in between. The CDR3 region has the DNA TGTGCCAGTAGTATCGGGCATAACTACGAGCAGTACTTC. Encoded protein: CASSIGHNYEQYF.